This entry lists 8 T cell receptor beta chains sequenced from one sample in a study of T cells after yellow fever vaccination (dated by TCRdb to between 2018 and 2020). The treatment or condition tag for this specimen amounts to: live attenuated yellow fever vaccine strain. Library construction relied on 5' RACE. The instrument given in TCRdb is Illumina HiSeq 2500. TCRdb's own reprocessing of the public reads used fastp at Q25 and MiXCR and kept productive beta chains. CDR3 protein sequences are deduplicated, and each keeps its most common genes and DNA. The sample table holds 350,000 to 450,000 distinct CDR3 sequences, of which over 5% were seen once. Clones ranked in the top ten supply over 14% of the sample. The sequencing here drew on PBMCs, taken 5 days after the yellow fever booster vaccination. These receptors came from a man aged 30 to 39 who received the YFV17D yellow fever vaccine.

The chain joins TRBV29-1 to TRBJ1-2; perhaps TRBD1 as D (5 bases). V was cut by 5 bases and J by 6 bases, with 19 bases left in between. The CDR3 runs 14 residues. Germline V CDR1 and CDR2: SQVTM, ANQGSEA. The CDR3 region has the DNA TGCAGCGTTTCGTCAGGGCGGGGATTACATGGCTACACCTTC. Protein product: CSVSSGRGLHGYTF.

This clonotype has just a few counts. V and J are TRBV6-5 and TRBJ2-7, with 11 bases lining up with TRBD2. This CDR3 comprises 15 residues. Germline values: CDR1 MNHEY, CDR2 SVGAGI. V shed 4 bases, J shed 2 bases, and the junction held 4 bases outside the gene matches. The CDR3 protein is CASSWDSGRAYEQYF. CDR3 in DNA: TGTGCCAGCAGTTGGGATAGCGGGAGGGCCTACGAGCAGTACTTC.

This clonotype turned up a few times. V gene TRBV20-1 combines with J gene TRBJ2-3; 7 bases match TRBD2. CDR3 length: 15 residues. Trimming removed 6 bases from V and 5 bases from J; junction bases left unmatched: 14. Germline V CDR1 and CDR2: DFQATT, SNEGSKA (reference sequence). This chain's CDR3 is CSAPRSAGAGDTQYF. The CDR3 nucleotides are TGCAGTGCCCCCCGGAGCGCGGGAGCCGGAGATACGCAGTATTTT.

There are many counts of this clonotype. The chain recombines TRBV20-1 with TRBJ2-6, with D unclear. Germline lookup yields CDR1 DFQATT and CDR2 SNEGSKA (reference sequence). With 6 bases removed from V and 1 base from J, the gap between germline ends came to 7 bases. This CDR3 comprises 13 residues. Here the CDR3 reads CSAYRSGANVLTF. In DNA form, the CDR3 reads TGCAGTGCGTATAGATCTGGGGCCAACGTCCTGACTTTC.

This clonotype was detected a few times. The CDR3, as DNA: TGTGCCAGCAGCCCTCAGACTAGCGGGGGCTACGAGCAGTACTTC. This sequence encodes CASSPQTSGGYEQYF. This chain links TRBV9 with TRBJ2-7; 12 bases line up with TRBD2. J gave up 3 bases and V 4 bases, and 5 bases lay outside the gene matches. Germline V gives CDR1 SGDLS, CDR2 YYNGEE. There are 15 residues in the CDR3.

This clonotype was counted many times. The chain joins TRBV6-5 to TRBJ2-4, with 8 bases identical to TRBD2. J gave up 6 bases and V 4 bases, and 8 bases lay outside the gene matches. The CDR3 loop spans 15 amino acids. Germline CDR1 MNHEY, CDR2 SVGAGI. This CDR3 reads CASSSSGRGRNIQYF. In nucleotides, the CDR3 is TGTGCCAGCAGTTCCAGCGGGAGAGGTAGAAACATTCAGTACTTC.

This clonotype was detected ten times or more. The CDR3 DNA reads as TGTGCCAGCAGCACCGGGACGTCTCAAGAGACCCAGTACTTC. Its protein is CASSTGTSQETQYF. The chain couples TRBV5-4 to TRBJ2-5; TRBD1 or TRBD2 may be the D gene (5 bases each). This CDR3 has 14 residues. The germline gives CDR1 SGHNT, CDR2 YYREEE (reference sequence). The V end lost 4 bases, the J end lost 2 bases, and 12 bases lay between the germline ends.

This clonotype was seen ten or more times. J is TRBJ2-2 and V is TRBV14; no clear D. Trimming removed 5 bases at V and 7 bases at J, with 8 bases between. The length of the CDR3 is 12 residues. CDR1 and CDR2 from the germline V gene are SGHDN and FVKESK. The CDR3 coding sequence is TGTGCCAGCAGCTCCTGGGACGGGGAGCTGTTTTTT. Protein product: CASSSWDGELFF.